These 13 T cell receptor beta chains came from one sample sequenced in a study of blood T cell repertoires in COVID-19 (TCRdb year 2020). The library was produced with the immunoSEQ multiplex PCR assay. Entries here come from immuneACCESS through TCRdb and include only in-frame sequences with V and J called. Some clones fail to appear in such tables; in the studies checked, an unresolved V gene covers under half of the shortfall, and the cause of the remainder is unknown. The sample contains 250,000 to 300,000 clones, about 86% of them found a single time. The ten biggest clones cover around 13% of the sample. The sample consisted of peripheral blood. The source of these receptors is a woman between 70 and 85 years old with COVID-19, enrolled during active disease.

This chain connects TRBV6-5 to TRBJ1-2; TRBD1 aligns across 9 bases. V trimming: 5 bases; J trimming: 4 bases; junction bases outside the gene matches: 8. The CDR3 sequence is 15 residues long. Germline CDR1 reads MNHEY; CDR2 reads SVGAGI. CDR3 nucleotide sequence: TGTGCCAGCAGTAAACGGACAGGGGCGACCTATGGCTACACCTTC. This codes for CASSKRTGATYGYTF.

The sample holds a few counts of this clone. The V and J genes are TRBV15 and TRBJ2-3; D unresolved. CDR3 length: 13 residues. The V end was cut by 2 bases, the J end by 6 bases, with 9 bases between. Germline V CDR1 and CDR2: LNHNV, YYDKDF (reference sequence). The CDR3 loop is CATSRSTSDTQYF. CDR3 in DNA: TGTGCCACCAGCAGATCCACTTCGGATACGCAGTATTTT.

This chain joins TRBV9 and TRBJ2-3; 7 nucleotides line up with TRBD2. CDR3 length equals 17 residues. Per the germline V gene, CDR1 is SGDLS and CDR2 is YYNGEE. V lost 0 bases to trimming and J lost 0 bases; unmatched junction nucleotides: 7. The CDR3 nucleotides are TGTGCCAGCAGCGTAGACCCTAGCGGTACTAGCACAGATACGCAGTATTTT. It specifies CASSVDPSGTSTDTQYF.

The chain links TRBV10-3 to TRBJ2-3; 7 bases are a match to TRBD2. Germline V gene sequence: CDR1 ENHRY, CDR2 SYGVKD. Trimming cost V 4 bases and J 3 bases; bases outside gene matches: 1. CDR3 length equals 13 residues. The CDR3 nucleotides read TGTGCCATCAGTGCGCGGGGGACAGATACGCAGTATTTT. Protein: CAISARGTDTQYF.

In nucleotides, the CDR3 is TGCGCCAGCAGCTTGGGGGACTTAAATGTGGAAAAACTGTTTTTT. Translated: CASSLGDLNVEKLFF. This chain links TRBV5-1 with TRBJ1-4; tentatively, D is TRBD1 (5 bases). V was cut by 0 bases and J by 8 bases, with 14 bases left in between. The CDR3 loop spans 15 amino acids. Looked up from germline, CDR1 is SGHRS and CDR2 is YFSETQ.

The rearrangement uses TRBV9 and TRBJ2-1; 10 nucleotides agree with TRBD2. The CDR3 length is 13 residues. J lost 13 bases, V lost 4 bases, and 8 bases had no gene match. Germline lookup yields CDR1 SGDLS and CDR2 YYNGEE. DNA of the CDR3: TGTGCCAGCAGCCCCCGTAGCGGGGGGATACAGTTCTTC. Protein sequence: CASSPRSGGIQFF.

The J gene is TRBJ1-2, the V gene TRBV7-2; 8 nucleotides align to TRBD1. J was trimmed by 6 bases and V by 5 bases; bases with no gene match: 8. The germline gives CDR1 SGHTA, CDR2 FQGNSA. CDR3 size: 14 residues. CDR3 region: CASSLKQGGHGYTF. The CDR3 bases are TGTGCCAGCAGCCTAAAACAGGGGGGACATGGCTACACCTTC.

The chain joins TRBV4-1 to TRBJ2-3; 8 bases match TRBD2. Germline values: CDR1 MGHRA, CDR2 YSYEKL. The CDR3 has 16 residues. With 0 bases clipped from V and 6 bases from J, the junction kept 8 bases outside the gene matches. CDR3 in DNA: TGCGCCAGCAGCCAAGAAGGCGGGGGGCTAAAGGATACGCAGTATTTT. Translating gives CASSQEGGGLKDTQYF.

This chain connects TRBV19 to TRBJ2-1, with a tentative D call TRBD1 (5 bases). Trimming pared 6 bases from V and 0 bases from J, leaving 12 bases between. The CDR3 runs 15 residues. Germline CDR1 LNHDA, CDR2 SQIVND (reference sequence). CDR3 sequence (DNA): TGTGCCAGTAGCCAGACAGTCAGCTCCTACAATGAGCAGTTCTTC. Protein: CASSQTVSSYNEQFF.

The chain recombines TRBV10-3 with TRBJ1-1; D might be TRBD1 (5 bases). The V and J ends lost 3 bases and 6 bases respectively, with 14 bases between them. Germline V gene data show CDR1 as ENHRY and CDR2 as SYGVKD. The CDR3 has 14 residues. The CDR3 here is CAISEPREAAEAFF. The CDR3 nucleotides are TGTGCCATCAGTGAACCCAGGGAGGCGGCTGAAGCTTTCTTT.

The chain links TRBV2 to TRBJ2-7; D might be TRBD1 (7 bases). V was clipped by 6 bases and J by 4 bases, with 13 bases between them. The CDR3 has 13 residues. Germline assignment: CDR1 SNHLY and CDR2 FYNNEI. The CDR3 nucleotides read TGTGCCAGCAGCAGGGGGGTGCAATACGAGCAGTACTTC. Translated, it gives CASSRGVQYEQYF.

The chain employs TRBV27 and TRBJ2-2, with 7 bases that match TRBD1. Per the germline V gene, CDR1 is MNHEY and CDR2 is SMNVEV (reference sequence). This CDR3 is built from 15 residues. With V trimmed by 8 bases and J by 1 base, 7 bases remained unmatched. The CDR3 sequence: CASLMTGRNTGELFF. The CDR3 DNA reads TGTGCCAGCCTTATGACAGGGCGGAACACCGGGGAGCTGTTTTTT.

This clone was observed once. One end of the junction is discordant with germline, which a read error may explain. This chain joins TRBV15 and TRBJ1-2, with TRBD1 as a possible D gene (5 bases). The V gene's germline CDR1 is LNHNV and CDR2 YYDKDF (reference sequence). CDR3 length: 13 residues. The CDR3 region is CVTSMLGDYGYTF. In DNA form, the CDR3 reads TGTGTCACCAGTATGTTAGGGGACTATGGCTACACCTTC.